The T cell receptor beta chain described here comes from a study of blood T cell repertoires in COVID-19. Per the germline V gene, CDR1 is SNHLY and CDR2 is FYNNEI. V lost 1 base, J lost 2 bases, and 9 bases lay in between. CDR3 length: 15 amino acids. Profiling relied on immunoSEQ multiplex PCR, and the TCRdb table lists in-frame clones only, not all of them. The table shows 90,000 to 150,000 clones, with around 89% occurring only once. The receptor was isolated from a human donor with acute or convalescent COVID-19. The donor label of this sample is uncertain. The V call is TRBV2, the J call TRBJ2-1, with D tentatively TRBD2 (5 bases). Sequenced material: peripheral blood. Written as DNA, the CDR3 is TGTGCCAGCAGTGAAGGCCTAGCTCCCTACAATGAGCAGTTCTTC. It translates to CASSEGLAPYNEQFF.